These 6 T cell receptor beta chains came from one sample sequenced in a study of technical replicates of blood from a few donors. Generated by immunoSEQ multiplex PCR, the TCRdb table keeps only in-frame clones and is missing some. Of over 90,000 clones listed, about 96% are singletons. Sequencing was done on a sample of T cells isolated from PBMCs. The origin of the receptors is a human donor in good health.

The chain links TRBV10-2 to TRBJ1-2, with a possible D match to TRBD1 (5 bases). V lost 11 bases, J lost 0 bases, and 19 bases lay in between. The germline CDR1 and CDR2 sequences are WSHSY and SAAADI. CDR3 length equals 15 residues. The CDR3 loop reads CAARAWQGSNYGYTF. CDR3 nucleotide sequence: TGCGCCGCACGGGCCTGGCAGGGTTCTAACTATGGCTACACCTTC.

In DNA, the CDR3 is TGTGCCAGCAGTTACCTTGGGACCCGCGGGCGGGGTGAGCAGTTCTTC. Translation gives CASSYLGTRGRGEQFF. This chain links TRBV6-6 with TRBJ2-1; D might be TRBD2 (6 bases). V was pared by 2 bases and J by 9 bases, with 20 bases between. Germline-derived CDR1 and CDR2 are MNHNY and SVGAGI (reference sequence). The CDR3 length is 16 residues.

V is TRBV10-1 and J is TRBJ2-1; 8 positions match TRBD2. V dropped 4 bases and J dropped 6; count of bases not matched to a gene: 8. Germline V gene sequence: CDR1 WNHNN, CDR2 SYGVQD (reference sequence). The CDR3 has 15 residues. The DNA of the CDR3 is TGCGCCAGCAGTGCCTTTGCGGGGGGCCCCAATGAGCAGTTCTTC. It is translated as CASSAFAGGPNEQFF.

The rearrangement joins TRBV27 to TRBJ2-3; 13 bases match TRBD2. J was trimmed by 0 bases and V by 6 bases; bases with no gene match: 6. CDR3 size: 17 residues. CDR1 and CDR2 (germline): MNHEY, SMNVEV (reference sequence). The CDR3: CASSGLAGVSSTDTQYF. The CDR3 nucleotides are TGTGCCAGCAGCGGACTAGCGGGAGTTTCTAGCACAGATACGCAGTATTTT.

This clone has a single count. V usage is TRBV6-5 and J usage is TRBJ1-4; a possible D gene is TRBD1 (5 bases). Germline V CDR1 and CDR2: MNHEY, SVGAGI. The CDR3 sequence is 14 residues long. V lost 5 bases, J lost 5 bases, and 12 bases lay in between. This CDR3 is CASSRGYLNEKLFF. The CDR3 nucleotides are TGTGCCAGCAGTAGGGGATACCTAAATGAAAAACTGTTTTTT.

The gene calls are TRBV5-4 and TRBJ2-7; 11 bases are a match to TRBD2. Germline CDR1 is SGHNT and CDR2 is YYREEE (reference sequence). Trimming took 4 bases from V and 0 from J; bases not matched to a gene: 3. The CDR3 is 15 residues long. The CDR3 protein is CASSKGTSGSYEQYF. As DNA, the CDR3 is TGTGCCAGCAGCAAAGGGACTAGCGGCTCCTACGAGCAGTACTTC.